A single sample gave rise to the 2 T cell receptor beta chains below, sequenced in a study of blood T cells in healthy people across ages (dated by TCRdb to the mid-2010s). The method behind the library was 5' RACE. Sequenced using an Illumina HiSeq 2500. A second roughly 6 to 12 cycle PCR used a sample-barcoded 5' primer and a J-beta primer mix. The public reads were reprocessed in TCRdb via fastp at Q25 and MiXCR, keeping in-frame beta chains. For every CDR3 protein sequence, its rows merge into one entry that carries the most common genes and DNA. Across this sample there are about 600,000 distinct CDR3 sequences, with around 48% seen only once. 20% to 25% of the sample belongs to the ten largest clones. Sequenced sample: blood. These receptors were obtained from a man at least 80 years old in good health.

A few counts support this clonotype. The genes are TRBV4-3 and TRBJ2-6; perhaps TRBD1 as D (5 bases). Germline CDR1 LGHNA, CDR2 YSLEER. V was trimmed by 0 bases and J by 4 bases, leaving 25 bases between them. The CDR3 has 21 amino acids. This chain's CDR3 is CASSQDLLRGVPSGGANVLTF. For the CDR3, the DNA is TGCGCCAGCAGCCAAGATCTCTTAAGGGGCGTACCCTCCGGAGGGGCCAACGTCCTGACTTTC.

The CDR3 spells CSVGGNSYGQYF. CDR3 nucleotide sequence: TGCAGCGTTGGCGGGAACTCCTACGGGCAGTACTTC. The chain recombines TRBV29-1 with TRBJ2-4; possibly TRBD2 for D (6 bases). CDR1 and CDR2 from the germline V gene are SQVTM and ANQGSEA. V was pared by 4 bases and J by 13 bases, with 17 bases between. The CDR3 sequence is 12 residues long.